This TCR beta chain was observed in a study of human T cells and chemical hapten exposure. Study-wide background: Patches that contained 0.01% DPC were applied to the upper back and read at 6 days. Study conclusions and caveats: Expanded TCRs produced significantly more large CDR3 similarity clusters than controls did.

Sample time point: patch test 2, 6 weeks after DPC sensitization. Stated treatment: therapeutic diphenylcyclopropenone sensitization with weekly scalp DPC. In the authors' workflow: Samples had a median of approximately 89,000 TCRs, ranging roughly 23,224 to 700,000. TCRdb ran MiXCR on the RACE reads and lists one entry per CDR3 protein. Here the V and J calls rest on TCRdb's processing, not on the authors' analysis. The table shows tens of thousands of distinct CDR3 sequences, with around 8.8% occurring only once. Trimming took off 2 bases at V and 6 bases at J, with 8 bases between the two ends. The CDR3 contains 13 residues. In germline, CDR1 is MNHEY, CDR2 SVGEGT. About this clonotype itself: The antigen is unknown.

The sequence derives from a woman between 45 and 65 years old with alopecia areata. Some clones in this sample may be carry-over from other donors' samples. This sequence joins TRBV6-2 or TRBV6-3 and TRBJ2-1, with D perhaps matching TRBD2 (6 bases). The sequencing used whole blood, collected in connection with sensitization to the hapten diphenylcyclopropenone (DPC). CDR3: CASSYRGGNEQFF. In DNA, the CDR3 is TGTGCCAGCAGTTACAGGGGAGGCAATGAGCAGTTCTTC.